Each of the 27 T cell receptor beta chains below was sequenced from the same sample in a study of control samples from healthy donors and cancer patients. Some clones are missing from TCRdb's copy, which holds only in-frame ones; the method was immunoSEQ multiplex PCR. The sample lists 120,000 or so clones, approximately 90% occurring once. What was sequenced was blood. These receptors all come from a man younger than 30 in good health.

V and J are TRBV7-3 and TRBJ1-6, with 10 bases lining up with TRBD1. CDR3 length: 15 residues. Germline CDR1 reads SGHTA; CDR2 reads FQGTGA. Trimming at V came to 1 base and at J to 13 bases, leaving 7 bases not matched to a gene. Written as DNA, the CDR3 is TGTGCCAGCAGCTTAAGTGGGACAGGGGAAAAGCCCCTCCACTTT. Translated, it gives CASSLSGTGEKPLHF.

Written as DNA, the CDR3 is TGTGCCAGCAGCATGGACAGGGGGGGAACTGAAGCTTTCTTT. It specifies CASSMDRGGTEAFF. V is TRBV11-2 and J is TRBJ1-1; 10 bases are a match to TRBD1. V shed 5 bases, J shed 5 bases, and the junction held 5 bases outside the gene matches. The V gene's germline CDR1 is SGHAT and CDR2 FQNNGV. This CDR3 contains 14 residues.

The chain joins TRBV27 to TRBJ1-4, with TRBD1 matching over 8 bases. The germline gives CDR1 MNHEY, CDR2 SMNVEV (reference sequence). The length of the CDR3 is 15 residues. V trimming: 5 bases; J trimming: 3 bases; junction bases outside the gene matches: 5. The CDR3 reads CASSPLGQANEKLFF. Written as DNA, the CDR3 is TGTGCCAGCAGTCCACTGGGACAGGCTAATGAAAAACTGTTTTTT.

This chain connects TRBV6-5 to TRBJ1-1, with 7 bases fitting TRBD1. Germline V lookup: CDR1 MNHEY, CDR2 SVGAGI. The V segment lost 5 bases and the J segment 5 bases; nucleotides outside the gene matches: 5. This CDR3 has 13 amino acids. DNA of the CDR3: TGTGCCAGCAGTACCCTGGACAGGACTGAAGCTTTCTTT. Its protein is CASSTLDRTEAFF.

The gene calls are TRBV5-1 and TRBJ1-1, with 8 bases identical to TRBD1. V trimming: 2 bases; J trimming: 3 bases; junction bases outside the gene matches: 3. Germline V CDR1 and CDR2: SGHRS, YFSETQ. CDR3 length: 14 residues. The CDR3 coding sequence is TGCGCCAGCAGCTTCCAGGGGGCGGACACTGAAGCTTTCTTT. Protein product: CASSFQGADTEAFF.

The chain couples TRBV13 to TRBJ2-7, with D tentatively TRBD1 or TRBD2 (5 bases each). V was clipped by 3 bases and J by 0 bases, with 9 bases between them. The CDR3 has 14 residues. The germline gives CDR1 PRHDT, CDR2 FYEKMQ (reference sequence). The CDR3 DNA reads TGTGCCAGCAGCTTGGGACGTAGCTCCTACGAGCAGTACTTC. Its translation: CASSLGRSSYEQYF.

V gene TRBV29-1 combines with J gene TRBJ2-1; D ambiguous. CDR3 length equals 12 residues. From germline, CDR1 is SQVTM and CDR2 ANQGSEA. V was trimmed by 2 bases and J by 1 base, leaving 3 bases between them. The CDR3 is CSVELSYNEQFF. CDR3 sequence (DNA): TGCAGCGTTGAACTTTCCTACAATGAGCAGTTCTTC.

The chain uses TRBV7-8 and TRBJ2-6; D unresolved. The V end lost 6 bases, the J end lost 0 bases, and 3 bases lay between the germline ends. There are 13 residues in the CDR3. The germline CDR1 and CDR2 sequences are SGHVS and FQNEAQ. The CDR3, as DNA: TGTGCCAGCAGTGGCTCTGGGGCCAACGTCCTGACTTTC. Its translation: CASSGSGANVLTF.

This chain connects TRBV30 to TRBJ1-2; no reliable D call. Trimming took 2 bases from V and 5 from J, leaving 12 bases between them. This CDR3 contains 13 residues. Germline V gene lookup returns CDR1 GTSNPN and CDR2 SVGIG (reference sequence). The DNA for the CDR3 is TGTGCCTGGAGTTCGGGTGGGCTTTATGGCTACACCTTC. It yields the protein CAWSSGGLYGYTF.

DNA of the CDR3: TGTGCCTGGACCTTCGGGACTTCTTCTGGGGCCAACGTCCTGACTTTC. This translates into CAWTFGTSSGANVLTF. The rearrangement joins TRBV30 to TRBJ2-6, with a possible D match to TRBD2 (6 bases). Germline assignment: CDR1 GTSNPN and CDR2 SVGIG (reference sequence). V was trimmed by 4 bases and J by 1 base, leaving 14 bases between them. There are 16 residues in the CDR3.

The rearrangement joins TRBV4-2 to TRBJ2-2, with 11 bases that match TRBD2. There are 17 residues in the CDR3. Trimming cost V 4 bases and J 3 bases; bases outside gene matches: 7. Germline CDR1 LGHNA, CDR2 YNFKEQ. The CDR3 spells CASSPTGLAEDTGELFF. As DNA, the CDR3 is TGTGCCAGCAGCCCGACGGGACTAGCGGAGGACACCGGGGAGCTGTTTTTT.

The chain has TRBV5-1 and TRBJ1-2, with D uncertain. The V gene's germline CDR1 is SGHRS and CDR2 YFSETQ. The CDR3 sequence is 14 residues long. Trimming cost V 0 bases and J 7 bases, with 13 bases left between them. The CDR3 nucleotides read TGCGCCAGCAGCTTGGAAAGGACGTCTGGTGGCTACACCTTC. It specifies CASSLERTSGGYTF.

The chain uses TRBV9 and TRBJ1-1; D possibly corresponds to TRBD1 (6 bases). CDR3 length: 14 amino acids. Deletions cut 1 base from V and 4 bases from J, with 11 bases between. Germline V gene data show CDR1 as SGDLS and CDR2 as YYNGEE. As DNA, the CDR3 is TGTGCCAGCAGCGTATTAGGGGGGGGCACTGAAGCTTTCTTT. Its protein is CASSVLGGGTEAFF.

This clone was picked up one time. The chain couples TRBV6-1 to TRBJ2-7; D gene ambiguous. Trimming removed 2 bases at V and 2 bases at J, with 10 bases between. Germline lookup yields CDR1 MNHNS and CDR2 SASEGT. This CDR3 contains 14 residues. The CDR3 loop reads CASSESTATYEQYF. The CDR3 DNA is TGTGCCAGCAGTGAATCCACAGCTACCTACGAGCAGTACTTC.

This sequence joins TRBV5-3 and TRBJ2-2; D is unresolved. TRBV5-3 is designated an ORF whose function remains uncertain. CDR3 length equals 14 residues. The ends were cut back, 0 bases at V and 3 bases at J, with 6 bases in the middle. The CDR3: CARSLGRYTGELFF. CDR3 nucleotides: TGTGCCAGAAGCTTGGGAAGGTACACCGGGGAGCTGTTTTTT.

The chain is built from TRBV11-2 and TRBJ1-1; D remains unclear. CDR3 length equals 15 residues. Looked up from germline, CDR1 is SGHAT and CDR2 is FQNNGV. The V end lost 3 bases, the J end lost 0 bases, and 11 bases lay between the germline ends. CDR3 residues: CASSFVQGMNTEAFF. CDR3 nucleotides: TGTGCCAGCAGCTTTGTCCAAGGAATGAACACTGAAGCTTTCTTT.

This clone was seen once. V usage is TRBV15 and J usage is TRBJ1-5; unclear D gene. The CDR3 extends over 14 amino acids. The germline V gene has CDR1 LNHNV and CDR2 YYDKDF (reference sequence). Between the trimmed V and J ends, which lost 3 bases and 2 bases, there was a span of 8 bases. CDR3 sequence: CATSSRGGNQPQHF. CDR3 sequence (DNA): TGTGCCACCAGCAGTCGGGGAGGCAATCAGCCCCAGCATTTT.

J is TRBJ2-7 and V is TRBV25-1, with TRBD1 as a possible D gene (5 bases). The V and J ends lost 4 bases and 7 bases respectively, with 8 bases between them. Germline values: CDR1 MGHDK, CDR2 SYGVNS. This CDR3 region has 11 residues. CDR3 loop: CASSASGEQYF. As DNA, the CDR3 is TGTGCCAGCAGTGCCTCAGGGGAGCAGTACTTC.

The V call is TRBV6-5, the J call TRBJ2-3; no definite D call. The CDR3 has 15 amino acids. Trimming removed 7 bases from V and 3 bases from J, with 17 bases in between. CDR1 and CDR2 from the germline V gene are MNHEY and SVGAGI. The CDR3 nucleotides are TGTGCCAGCACCCAAACGTACGGAATTACAGATACGCAGTATTTT. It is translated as CASTQTYGITDTQYF.

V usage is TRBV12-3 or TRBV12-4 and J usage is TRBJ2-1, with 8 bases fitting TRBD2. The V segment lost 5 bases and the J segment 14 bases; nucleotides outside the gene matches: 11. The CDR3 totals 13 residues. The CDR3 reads CASSPGSGTSEFF. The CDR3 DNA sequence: TGTGCCAGCAGTCCTGGCTCCGGGACTAGTGAGTTCTTC.

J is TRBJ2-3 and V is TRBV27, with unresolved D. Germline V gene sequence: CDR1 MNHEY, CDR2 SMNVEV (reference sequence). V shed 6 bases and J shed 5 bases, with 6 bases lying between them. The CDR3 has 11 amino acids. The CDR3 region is CASRILDTQYF. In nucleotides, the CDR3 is TGTGCCAGCAGGATTTTAGATACGCAGTATTTT.

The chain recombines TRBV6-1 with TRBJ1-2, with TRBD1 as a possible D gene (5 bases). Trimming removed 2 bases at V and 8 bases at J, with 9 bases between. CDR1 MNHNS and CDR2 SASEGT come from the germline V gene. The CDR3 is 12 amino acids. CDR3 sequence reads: CASSEQGWGYTF. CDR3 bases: TGTGCCAGCAGTGAACAGGGATGGGGCTACACCTTC.

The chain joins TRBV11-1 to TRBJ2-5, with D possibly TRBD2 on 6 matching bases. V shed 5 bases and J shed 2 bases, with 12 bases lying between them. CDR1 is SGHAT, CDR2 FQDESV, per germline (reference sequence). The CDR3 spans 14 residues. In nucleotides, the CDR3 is TGTGCCAGCAGCCGCCAGGGAGGACAAGAGACCCAGTACTTC. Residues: CASSRQGGQETQYF.

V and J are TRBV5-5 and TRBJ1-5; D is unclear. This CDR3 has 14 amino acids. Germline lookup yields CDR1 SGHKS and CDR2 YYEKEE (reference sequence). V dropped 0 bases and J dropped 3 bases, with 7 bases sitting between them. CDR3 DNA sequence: TGTGCCAGCAGCTTGGGTCAGTACAATCAGCCCCAGCATTTT. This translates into CASSLGQYNQPQHF.

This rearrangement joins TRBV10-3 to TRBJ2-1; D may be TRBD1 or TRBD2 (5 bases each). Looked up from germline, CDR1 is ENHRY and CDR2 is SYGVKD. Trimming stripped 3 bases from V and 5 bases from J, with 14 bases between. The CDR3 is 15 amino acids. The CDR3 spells CAISDIVGDHNEQFF. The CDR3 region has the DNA TGTGCCATCAGTGATATTGTCGGGGACCACAATGAGCAGTTCTTC.

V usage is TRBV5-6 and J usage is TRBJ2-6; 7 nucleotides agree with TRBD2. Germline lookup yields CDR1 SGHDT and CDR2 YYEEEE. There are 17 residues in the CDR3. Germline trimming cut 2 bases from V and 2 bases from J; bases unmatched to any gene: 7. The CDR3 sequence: CASSLSGATTGANVLTF. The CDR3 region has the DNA TGTGCCAGCAGCTTAAGCGGGGCGACCACTGGGGCCAACGTCCTGACTTTC. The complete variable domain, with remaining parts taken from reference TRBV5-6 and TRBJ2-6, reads DAGVTQSPTHLIKTRGQQVTLRCSPKSGHDTVSWYQQALGQGPQFIFQYYEEEERQRGNFPDRFSGHQFPNYSSELNVNALLLGDSALYLCASSLSGATTGANVLTFGAGSRLTVL.

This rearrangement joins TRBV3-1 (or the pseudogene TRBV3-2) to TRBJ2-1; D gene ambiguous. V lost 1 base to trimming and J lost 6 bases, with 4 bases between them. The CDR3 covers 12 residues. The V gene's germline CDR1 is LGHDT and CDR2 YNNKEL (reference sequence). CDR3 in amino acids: CASSQVFNEQFF. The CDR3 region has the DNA TGTGCCAGCAGCCAAGTTTTCAATGAGCAGTTCTTC.